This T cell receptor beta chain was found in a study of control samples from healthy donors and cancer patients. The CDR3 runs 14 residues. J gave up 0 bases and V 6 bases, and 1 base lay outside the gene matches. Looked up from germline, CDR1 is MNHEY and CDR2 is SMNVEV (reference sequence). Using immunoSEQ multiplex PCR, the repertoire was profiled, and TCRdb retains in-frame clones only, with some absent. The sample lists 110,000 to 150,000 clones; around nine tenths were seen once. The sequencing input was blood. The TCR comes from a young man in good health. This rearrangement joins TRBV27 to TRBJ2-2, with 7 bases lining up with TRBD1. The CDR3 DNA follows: TGTGCCAGCAGACAGGGGCCGAACACCGGGGAGCTGTTTTTT. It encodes CASRQGPNTGELFF.